This TCR beta chain was sequenced for a study of cytomegalovirus exposure and HLA in healthy donors. Findings and limits, study-wide: TCR beta chains numbering 164 were designated cytomegalovirus-associated.

Turning to this clone: Its matching antigen is unknown.

The assay was immunoSEQ multiplex PCR, and TCRdb's table has in-frame clones only and misses some. The sample records 150,000 to 200,000 clones, almost 85% being singletons. The germline CDR1 and CDR2 sequences are LNHNV and YYDKDF (reference sequence). The CDR3 contains 16 residues. J lost 9 bases, V lost 0 bases, and 8 bases had no gene match. Sequencing was performed on PBMCs. The sequence was obtained from a young man in good health and CMV-seropositive. The chain has TRBV15 and TRBJ2-1; the match to TRBD2 covers 10 bases. In DNA form, the CDR3 reads TGTGCCACCAGCAGAGATCTAAGCGGGAGGGCCTGTGAGCAGTTCTTC. This codes for CATSRDLSGRACEQFF.